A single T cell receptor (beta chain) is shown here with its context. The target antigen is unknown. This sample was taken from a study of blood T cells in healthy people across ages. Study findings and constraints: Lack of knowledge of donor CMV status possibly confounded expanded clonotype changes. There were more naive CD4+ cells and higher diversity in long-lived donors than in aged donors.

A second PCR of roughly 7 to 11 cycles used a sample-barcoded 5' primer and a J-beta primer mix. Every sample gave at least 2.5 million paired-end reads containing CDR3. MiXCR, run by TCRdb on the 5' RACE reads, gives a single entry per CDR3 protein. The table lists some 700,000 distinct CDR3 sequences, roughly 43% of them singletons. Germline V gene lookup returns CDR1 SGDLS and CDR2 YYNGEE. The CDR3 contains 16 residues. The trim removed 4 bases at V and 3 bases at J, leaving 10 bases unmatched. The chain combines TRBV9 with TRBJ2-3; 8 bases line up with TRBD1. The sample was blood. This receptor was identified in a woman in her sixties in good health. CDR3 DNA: TGTGCCAGCAGCCCACGGACAGGGCGGGTGACAGATACGCAGTATTTT. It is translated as CASSPRTGRVTDTQYF. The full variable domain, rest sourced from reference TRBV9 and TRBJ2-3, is DSGVTQTPKHLITATGQRVTLRCSPRSGDLSVYWYQQSLDQGLQFLIQYYNGEERAKGNILERFSAQQFPDLHSELNLSSLELGDSALYFCASSPRTGRVTDTQYFGPGTRLTVL.